Only a few counts were recorded for the clone carrying this T cell receptor beta chain. These data come from a study of blood T cell repertoires in COVID-19. In the study overall: The analysed material was cDNA or gDNA that came from T cells, B-cell-depleted T cells, or PBMCs.

The germline V and J ends were trimmed by 1 base and 12 bases, with 13 bases remaining between them. There are 13 residues in the CDR3. Germline lookup yields CDR1 SEHNR and CDR2 FQNEAQ (reference sequence). Sequencing was performed with immunoSEQ multiplex PCR; in TCRdb, only in-frame clones are kept and a portion is missing. The sample carries roughly 84,000 clones, roughly 80% recorded once. Sequencing input: peripheral blood. The rearrangement links TRBV7-9 to TRBJ2-1, with D tentatively TRBD2 (5 bases). This clonotype originated in a woman older than 75 with acute or convalescent COVID-19. Here the CDR3 reads CASSLEQRLGQFF. DNA of the CDR3: TGTGCCAGCAGCTTAGAGCAGCGGTTGGGGCAGTTCTTC. The variable domain in full, with the rest retrieved from reference TRBV7-9 and TRBJ2-1, is DTGVSQNPRHKITKRGQNVTFRCDPISEHNRLYWYRQTLGQGPEFLTYFQNEAQLEKSRLLSDRFSAERPKGSFSTLEIQRTEQGDSAMYLCASSLEQRLGQFFGPGTRLTVL.